These 17 T cell receptor beta chains were all obtained from the same sample, sequenced in a study of T cell repertoires in cytomegalovirus infection. Their antigens are not known. TCRdb passed the reads through MiXCR, listing each CDR3 protein once. The sample holds 8,000 or so distinct CDR3 sequences, approximately 60% seen once. Source material: PBMCs, sequenced either directly or after in vitro stimulation (not recorded which). All receptors come from a human donor in good health (CMV status not recorded). Some clones in this sample may be carry-over from other donors' samples.

About this clonotype: The junction and the germline gene differ at one end; a read error may be behind it. This chain uses TRBV24-1 with TRBJ2-5, with unresolved D. The CDR3 length is 14 residues. CDR1 is KGHDR and CDR2 is SFDVKD in the germline V gene. The CDR3 protein is CATSDVTWEEPQYF. CDR3 in DNA: TGTGCCACCAGTGATGTGACCTGGGAAGAGCCCCAGTACTTC.

In this sample, this clonotype turned up a few times. Here the CDR3 omits its conserved ending phenylalanine or tryptophan, so a read error is the likely source. The gene calls are TRBV12-3 or TRBV12-4 and TRBJ1-1; TRBD1 might be the D (6 bases). V dropped 7 bases and J dropped 4 bases, with 22 bases sitting between them. This CDR3 comprises 16 residues. The CDR3 is CASILRVSKQGTEAFL. In DNA, the CDR3 is TGTGCCAGCATCCTAAGGGTTTCCAAACAGGGCACTGAAGCTTTCTTG.

A word on this clonotype: At one of its ends the junction is not consistent with the germline gene, which may arise from a read error. The J gene is TRBJ1-5, the V gene TRBV27, with D perhaps matching TRBD1 (5 bases). CDR1 is MNHEY, CDR2 SMNVEV, per germline (reference sequence). There are 13 residues in the CDR3. As DNA, the CDR3 is TGTGCCAGCAGTGCAGGGTCTGGGCAGCCCACTCCTTTT. Its translation is CASSAGSGQPTPF.

This clonotype was seen only a few times. The chain has TRBV6-6 and TRBJ1-6; 8 nucleotides align to TRBD1. This CDR3 contains 15 residues. The ends lost 4 bases at V and 14 bases at J; junction bases unmatched: 13. Germline V gives CDR1 MNHNY, CDR2 SVGAGI (reference sequence). The CDR3 sequence is CASSSDRGRLSALHF. The CDR3 nucleotides are TGTGCCAGCAGTTCAGACAGGGGTCGGCTTTCTGCCCTCCACTTT.

This chain joins TRBV7-3 and TRBJ2-1; D perhaps matches TRBD1 (5 bases). CDR1 is SGHTA and CDR2 is FQGTGA in the germline V gene. Trimming stripped 5 bases from V and 0 bases from J, with 11 bases between. This CDR3 is built from 15 residues. DNA for the CDR3: TGTGCCAGCAGCGTACAGGCTAGCTCCTACAATGAGCAGTTCTTC. This translates into CASSVQASSYNEQFF.

The rearrangement links TRBV7-2 to TRBJ2-7, with D possibly TRBD2 on 5 matching bases. V lost 1 base and J lost 9, with 16 bases in between. CDR3 length: 14 amino acids. CDR1 and CDR2 from the germline V gene are SGHTA and FQGNSA. CDR3 residues: CASSLGTAYGGQYF. The CDR3 bases are TGTGCCAGCAGCTTAGGGACTGCCTACGGTGGGCAGTACTTC.

V gene TRBV28 combines with J gene TRBJ1-4; no clear D gene. CDR1 is MDHEN, CDR2 SYDVKM, per germline. With 6 bases removed from V and 0 bases from J, the gap between germline ends came to 14 bases. CDR3 length: 16 residues. CDR3 nucleotides: TGTGCCAGCAGAAAGGACCTACGTGCAACTAATGAAAAACTGTTTTTT. This gives the protein CASRKDLRATNEKLFF. Based on the CDR3 plus reference TRBV28 and TRBJ1-4, the full variable domain is DVKVTQSSRYLVKRTGEKVFLECVQDMDHENMFWYRQDPGLGLRLIYFSYDVKMKEKGDIPEGYSVSREKKERFSLILESASTNQTSMYLCASRKDLRATNEKLFFGSGTQLSVL.

The chain links TRBV7-6 to TRBJ2-2; 7 bases match TRBD2. Trimming removed 2 bases from V and 2 bases from J; junction bases left unmatched: 2. Germline V lookup: CDR1 SGHVS, CDR2 FNYEAQ. This CDR3 spans 15 amino acids. CDR3: CASSLSGVNTGELFF. The CDR3 DNA follows: TGTGCCAGCAGCTTAAGCGGGGTAAACACCGGGGAGCTGTTTTTT.

A word on this clonotype: It is likely a read error, because the conserved phenylalanine at the end of the CDR3 is missing. V gene TRBV12-3 or TRBV12-4 combines with J gene TRBJ2-1; D tentatively reads TRBD1 or TRBD2 (5 bases each). V lost 7 bases and J 1 base, leaving 29 bases between the germline ends. The CDR3 runs 20 residues. CDR3 DNA: TGTGCCAGCAACTCCCTAAGCCTCCTTGGGGGAGAAAGGTCCTACAATGAGCAGTTCACC. Translating it yields CASNSLSLLGGERSYNEQFT.

The chain uses TRBV6-5 and TRBJ1-2; TRBD1 matches 9 bases. V lost 6 bases, J lost 8 bases, and 7 bases stayed unmatched. The germline gives CDR1 MNHEY, CDR2 SVGAGI. The CDR3 contains 13 residues. CDR3 bases: TGTGCCAGCAGAAACAGGGGGCGATTAGGCTACACCTTC. This gives the protein CASRNRGRLGYTF.

Notes on this clonotype: This CDR3 is missing its conserved last phenylalanine or tryptophan, likely due to a read error. The chain carries TRBV12-3 or TRBV12-4 and TRBJ2-1, with D perhaps TRBD2 (5 bases). CDR3 size: 20 residues. The chain's CDR3 is CASSSLSLLWGERSYKEQFS. The CDR3 DNA follows: TGTGCCAGCAGCTCCCTAAGCCTCCTTTGGGGAGAAAGGTCCTACAAGGAGCAGTTCTCC.

This clonotype was seen ten or more times. The chain recombines TRBV19 with TRBJ2-3; 9 bases align to TRBD2. Germline V gene sequence: CDR1 LNHDA, CDR2 SQIVND (reference sequence). The CDR3 spans 14 residues. Trimming removed 2 bases from V and 6 bases from J; junction bases left unmatched: 3. The DNA of the CDR3 is TGTGCCAGTAGTATATGGACTAGCGACGATACGCAGTATTTT. It specifies CASSIWTSDDTQYF.

With regard to this clonotype: The CDR3 end shows no conserved phenylalanine or tryptophan, and so a read error is likely. The V and J genes are TRBV6-2 or TRBV6-3 and TRBJ1-2, with a possible D match to TRBD1 (6 bases). V was clipped by 7 bases and J by 8 bases, with 14 bases between them. CDR3 size: 12 residues. Looked up from germline, CDR1 is MNHEY and CDR2 is SVGEGT. CDR3 protein: CASISTGVGYTV. CDR3 in DNA: TGTGCCAGCATTTCGACAGGAGTCGGCTACACCGTC.

This clonotype was seen a single time. The chain combines TRBV5-5 with TRBJ1-2, with TRBD1 identical over 9 bases. V shed 7 bases, J shed 9 bases, and the junction held 7 bases outside the gene matches. The germline V gene has CDR1 SGHKS and CDR2 YYEKEE (reference sequence). This CDR3 has 12 residues. CDR3 DNA: TGTGCCAGCCACTGGACAGGGGTTTGCTACACCTTC. This gives the protein CASHWTGVCYTF.

The V gene is TRBV4-2, the J gene TRBJ1-5, with D uncertain. The CDR3 runs 16 residues. Trimming cost V 5 bases and J 4 bases, with 18 bases left between them. The germline CDR1 and CDR2 sequences are LGHNA and YNFKEQ. CDR3 sequence: CASSSALGTVNQPQHF. The CDR3 region has the DNA TGTGCCAGCAGCTCCGCCTTGGGCACCGTTAATCAGCCCCAGCATTTT.

As for this clonotype: This sequence may be a read error, since a much larger clone differs from it by one base. The chain carries TRBV28 and TRBJ1-1; weak D call: TRBD1 (5 bases). The length of the CDR3 is 12 residues. CDR1 and CDR2 (germline): MDHEN, SYDVKM. CDR3 amino acids: CASSRDRSEDFF. In DNA, the CDR3 is TGTGCCAGCAGTCGGGACCGATCTGAAGATTTCTTT.

This clonotype was observed a handful of times. V usage is TRBV10-3 and J usage is TRBJ2-1, with D possibly being TRBD2 (6 bases). Trimming removed 2 bases from V and 4 bases from J, with 18 bases in between. The CDR3 extends over 17 amino acids. The germline V gene encodes CDR1 ENHRY and CDR2 SYGVKD. This chain's CDR3 is CAISEGDSSGPYNEQFF. CDR3 sequence (DNA): TGTGCCATCAGTGAGGGAGACTCGAGCGGGCCTTACAATGAGCAGTTCTTC.